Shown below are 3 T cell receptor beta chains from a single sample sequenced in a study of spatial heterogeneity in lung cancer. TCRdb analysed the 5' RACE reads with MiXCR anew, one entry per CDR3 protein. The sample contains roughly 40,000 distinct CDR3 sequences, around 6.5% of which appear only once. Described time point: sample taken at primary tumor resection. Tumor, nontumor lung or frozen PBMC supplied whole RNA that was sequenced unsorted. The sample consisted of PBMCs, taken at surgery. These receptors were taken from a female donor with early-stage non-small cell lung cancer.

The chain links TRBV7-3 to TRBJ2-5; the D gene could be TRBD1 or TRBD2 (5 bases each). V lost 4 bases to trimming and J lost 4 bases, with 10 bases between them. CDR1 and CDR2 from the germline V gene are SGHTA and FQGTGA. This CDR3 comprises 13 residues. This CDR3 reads CASSSRDGETQYF. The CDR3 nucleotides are TGTGCCAGCAGCTCCCGGGACGGAGAGACCCAGTACTTC.

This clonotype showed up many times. The CDR3 DNA sequence: TGCGCCAGCAGCTTGGGGTCAGAGGACAGCAATCAGCCCCAGCATTTT. Amino acids: CASSLGSEDSNQPQHF. This rearrangement joins TRBV5-1 to TRBJ1-5; D remains ambiguous. The CDR3 length is 16 residues. Trimming took 0 bases from V and 1 from J, leaving 11 bases between them. In germline, CDR1 is SGHRS, CDR2 YFSETQ.

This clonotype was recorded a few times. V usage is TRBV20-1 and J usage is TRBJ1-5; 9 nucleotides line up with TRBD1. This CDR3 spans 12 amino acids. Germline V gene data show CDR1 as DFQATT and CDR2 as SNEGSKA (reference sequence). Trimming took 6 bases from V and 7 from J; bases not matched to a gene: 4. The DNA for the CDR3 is TGCAGTGCCCTAACAGGGGGCCAGCCCCAGCATTTT. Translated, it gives CSALTGGQPQHF.